This TCR beta chain was identified in a study of T cells in localized non-small cell lung cancer. Findings and caveats of the study: Turning up in adjacent lung were a median roughly 62 of the top 100 tumor clones. Uninvolved adjacent lung had more T cell clonality than any other tissue, topping tumor.

The CDR3 is made up of 14 amino acids. Germline CDR1 reads SGHNT; CDR2 reads YYREEE (reference sequence). V lost 0 bases, J lost 2 bases, and 8 bases lay in between. Comment on this clone: The antigen remains unidentified.

Assay: immunoSEQ multiplex PCR; the TCRdb copy retains only in-frame clones and omits some. The data contain around 94,000 clones, roughly 90% of them singletons. The sequence derives from a man aged 35 to 69 with stage I squamous cell lung carcinoma. Sequenced material: peripheral blood, taken before any cancer treatment. The gene calls are TRBV5-4 and TRBJ1-2, with D hard to call. The CDR3 region has the DNA TGTGCCAGCAGCTTGGGGCAGTACAACTATGGCTACACCTTC. Translation gives CASSLGQYNYGYTF.